This TCR beta chain was captured by sequencing in a study of T cells of healthy individuals. A single record per CDR3 protein comes from TCRdb applying MiXCR to the 5' RACE reads. The data contain 85,000 to 100,000 distinct CDR3 sequences, 17% of them seen just once; the ten biggest clones take up 6.2%. The V gene's germline CDR1 is DFQATT and CDR2 SNEGSKA (reference sequence). V dropped 5 bases and J dropped 0 bases, with 11 bases sitting between them. The CDR3 extends over 14 amino acids. Turning to this clonotype: This clone may be a read error of a much larger clone one base away. A read error is likely, as this CDR3 ends without the conserved phenylalanine or tryptophan.

The V call is TRBV20-1, the J call TRBJ2-1; D remains ambiguous. This receptor was taken from a human donor in good health. The CDR3 protein is CSAGLGSSYNEQFI. Here the CDR3 DNA reads TGCAGTGCTGGCCTGGGAAGCTCCTACAATGAGCAGTTCATC.